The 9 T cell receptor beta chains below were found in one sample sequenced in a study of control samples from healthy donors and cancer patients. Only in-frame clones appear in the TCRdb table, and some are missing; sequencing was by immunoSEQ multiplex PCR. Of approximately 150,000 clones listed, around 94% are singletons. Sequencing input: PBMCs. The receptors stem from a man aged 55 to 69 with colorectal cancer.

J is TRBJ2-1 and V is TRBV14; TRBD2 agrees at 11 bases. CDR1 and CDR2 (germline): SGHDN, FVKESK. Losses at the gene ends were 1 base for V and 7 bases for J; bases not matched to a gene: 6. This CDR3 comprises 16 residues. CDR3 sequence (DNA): TGTGCCAGCAGCCAAGGTTTAGCGGGGGGGCGAAATGAGCAGTTCTTC. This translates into CASSQGLAGGRNEQFF.

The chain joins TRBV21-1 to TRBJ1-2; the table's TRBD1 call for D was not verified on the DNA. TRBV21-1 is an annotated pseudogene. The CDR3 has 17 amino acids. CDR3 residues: CASSAPGQGPAFYGYTF. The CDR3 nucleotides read TGTGCCAGCAGCGCTCCGGGACAGGGGCCGGCGTTCTATGGCTACACCTTC.

As DNA, the CDR3 is TGTGCCAGCACCCTGGGACTTCTTCCCGGGGAGCTGTTTTTT. Protein product: CASTLGLLPGELFF. This chain joins TRBV7-2 and TRBJ2-2, with D tentatively TRBD2 (6 bases). The germline V gene has CDR1 SGHTA and CDR2 FQGNSA. With 7 bases removed from V and 6 bases from J, the gap between germline ends came to 15 bases. The CDR3 consists of 14 residues.

DNA for the CDR3: TGTGCCAGCAGTTACTCGAAAGGGTACATCTCTGGAAACACCATATATTTT. It translates to CASSYSKGYISGNTIYF. The gene calls are TRBV6-2 or TRBV6-3 and TRBJ1-3; unclear D gene. Trimming removed 0 bases at V and 0 bases at J, with 12 bases between. The length of the CDR3 is 17 residues. From germline, CDR1 is MNHEY and CDR2 SVGEGT.

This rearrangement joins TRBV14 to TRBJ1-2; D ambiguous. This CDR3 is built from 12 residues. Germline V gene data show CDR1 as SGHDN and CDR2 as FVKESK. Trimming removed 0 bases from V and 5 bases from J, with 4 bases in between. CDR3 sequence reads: CASSQDRYGYTF. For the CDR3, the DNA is TGTGCCAGCAGCCAAGATCGGTATGGCTACACCTTC.

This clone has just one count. DNA for the CDR3: TGTGCCAGCGCCTTAGGACTAGCCTCAGATACGCAGTATTTT. Amino acid sequence: CASALGLASDTQYF. V usage is TRBV11-1 and J usage is TRBJ2-3; 8 positions match TRBD2. This CDR3 comprises 14 residues. Germline V gives CDR1 SGHAT, CDR2 FQDESV (reference sequence). The trim removed 8 bases at V and 4 bases at J, leaving 8 bases unmatched.

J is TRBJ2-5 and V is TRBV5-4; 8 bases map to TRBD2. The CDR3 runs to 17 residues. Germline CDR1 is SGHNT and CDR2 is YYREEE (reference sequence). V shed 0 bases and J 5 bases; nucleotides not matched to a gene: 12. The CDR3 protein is CASSLVGGGPSGETQYF. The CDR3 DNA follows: TGTGCCAGCAGCTTGGTTGGCGGGGGGCCCTCCGGGGAGACCCAGTACTTC.

CDR3 amino acids: CASSIDPAYSNQPQHF. CDR3 sequence (DNA): TGTGCCAGTAGTATAGATCCAGCCTATAGCAATCAGCCCCAGCATTTT. The chain has TRBV19 and TRBJ1-5, with D hard to call. V was cut by 0 bases and J by 0 bases, with 9 bases left in between. Germline V gene lookup returns CDR1 LNHDA and CDR2 SQIVND (reference sequence). CDR3 length: 16 amino acids.

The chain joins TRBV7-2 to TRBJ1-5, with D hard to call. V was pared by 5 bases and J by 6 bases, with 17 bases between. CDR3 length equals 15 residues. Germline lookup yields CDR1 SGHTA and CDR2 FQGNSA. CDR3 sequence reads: CASSPVPGEGQPQHF. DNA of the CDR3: TGTGCCAGCAGCCCCGTACCCGGGGAGGGTCAGCCCCAGCATTTT.